The 27 T cell receptor beta chains below were found in one sample sequenced in a study of cytomegalovirus exposure and HLA in healthy donors. Clones were read by immunoSEQ multiplex PCR, and TCRdb kept only the in-frame ones, dropping some. The sample has about 79,000 clones; 93% are singletons. The source material was PBMCs. These TCRs come from a woman between 25 and 40 years old in good health and CMV-seronegative.

The chain links TRBV7-8 to TRBJ2-5; perhaps TRBD2 as D (6 bases). The length of the CDR3 is 15 residues. The germline V and J ends were trimmed by 1 base and 1 base, with 10 bases remaining between them. Germline assignment: CDR1 SGHVS and CDR2 FQNEAQ. For the CDR3, the DNA is TGTGCCAGCAGCTTAGTTTTCGGGGGCCAAGAGACCCAGTACTTC. This codes for CASSLVFGGQETQYF.

This chain links TRBV2 with TRBJ1-4; a possible D gene is TRBD1 (5 bases). The CDR3 has 13 amino acids. Germline CDR1 reads SNHLY; CDR2 reads FYNNEI. V shed 5 bases and J shed 7 bases, with 11 bases lying between them. The CDR3 nucleotides are TGTGCCAGCAGTTTGGGGGGGGGTGAAAAACTGTTTTTT. It translates to CASSLGGGEKLFF.

This chain joins TRBV19 and TRBJ1-5; D not resolved. Germline CDR1 and CDR2: LNHDA and SQIVND (reference sequence). V was cut by 2 bases and J by 2 bases, with 7 bases left in between. The length of the CDR3 is 14 residues. The CDR3 region is CASSISPGNQPQHF. The CDR3 nucleotides are TGTGCCAGTAGTATAAGTCCGGGCAATCAGCCCCAGCATTTT.

The chain recombines TRBV7-2 with TRBJ2-5, with 7 bases matching TRBD1. Losses at the gene ends were 1 base for V and 7 bases for J; bases not matched to a gene: 9. This CDR3 region has 15 residues. Per the germline V gene, CDR1 is SGHTA and CDR2 is FQGNSA. Written as DNA, the CDR3 is TGTGCCAGCAGCTTAGGACAGGGTGATTCGGGGACCCAGTACTTC. Amino acids: CASSLGQGDSGTQYF.

The chain has TRBV10-3 and TRBJ1-2; tentative D call: TRBD1 (6 bases). This CDR3 spans 14 amino acids. CDR1 is ENHRY and CDR2 is SYGVKD in the germline V gene. The ends were cut back, 2 bases at V and 8 bases at J, with 15 bases in the middle. CDR3 nucleotide sequence: TGTGCCATCAGTGAGACAGGGAACCCGAGAGGCTACACCTTC. Translation gives CAISETGNPRGYTF.

This chain joins TRBV7-6 and TRBJ1-3; weak D call: TRBD1 (6 bases). V was clipped by 5 bases and J by 1 base, with 9 bases between them. This CDR3 comprises 14 residues. Germline CDR1 is SGHVS and CDR2 is FNYEAQ. The CDR3 sequence: CASSKQGSGNTIYF. The CDR3 DNA reads as TGTGCCAGCAGCAAACAGGGTTCTGGAAACACCATATATTTT.

This clone was found a few times. The chain couples TRBV6-5 to TRBJ1-2, with D unresolved. Germline CDR1 and CDR2: MNHEY and SVGAGI. This CDR3 region has 13 residues. The germline V and J ends were trimmed by 5 bases and 6 bases, with 13 bases remaining between them. The CDR3 here is CASSNGGSNGYTF. As DNA, the CDR3 is TGTGCCAGCAGTAACGGAGGATCGAATGGCTACACCTTC.

The rearrangement uses TRBV18 and TRBJ1-4; no definite D call. Trimming cost V 0 bases and J 6 bases, with 11 bases left between them. This CDR3 spans 15 amino acids. Germline values: CDR1 KGHSH, CDR2 LQKENI. CDR3 sequence: CASSPPGWEDEKLFF. The CDR3 region has the DNA TGTGCCAGCTCACCACCAGGGTGGGAGGATGAAAAACTGTTTTTT. The whole variable domain, remainder taken from reference TRBV18 and TRBJ1-4, is NAGVMQNPRHLVRRRGQEARLRCSPMKGHSHVYWYRQLPEEGLKFMVYLQKENIIDESGMPKERFSAEFPKEGPSILRIQQVVRGDSAAYFCASSPPGWEDEKLFFGSGTQLSVL.

The chain recombines TRBV20-1 with TRBJ1-1; no firm D call. This CDR3 comprises 11 residues. V was pared by 8 bases and J by 8 bases, with 15 bases between. Germline CDR1 DFQATT, CDR2 SNEGSKA (reference sequence). DNA of the CDR3: TGCAGTCCCGGAGCCCGACCAGAAGCTTTCTTT. It translates to CSPGARPEAFF.

The CDR3, as DNA: TGTGCCTGGACTAGCGGGAGTCGTGATGAGCAGTTCTTC. Its translation: CAWTSGSRDEQFF. The rearrangement joins TRBV30 to TRBJ2-1; 10 bases line up with TRBD2. Looked up from germline, CDR1 is GTSNPN and CDR2 is SVGIG (reference sequence). This CDR3 is built from 13 residues. Trimming took 4 bases from V and 8 from J; bases not matched to a gene: 5.

This rearrangement joins TRBV30 to TRBJ1-1, with D tentatively TRBD1 (5 bases). The CDR3 has 13 amino acids. Germline V gene sequence: CDR1 GTSNPN, CDR2 SVGIG (reference sequence). V was shortened by 7 bases and J by 2 bases, with 14 bases between the two germline ends. CDR3 DNA: TGTGCCTCCCAGGAGACAGAAAACACTGAAGCTTTCTTT. It yields the protein CASQETENTEAFF.

The chain combines TRBV6-1 with TRBJ1-3; the match to TRBD1 covers 7 bases. This CDR3 spans 14 amino acids. After removal of 8 bases from V and 6 bases from J, the junction contained 10 bases not matched to a gene. Germline V gene lookup returns CDR1 MNHNS and CDR2 SASEGT. CDR3 sequence (DNA): TGTGCCAGCCGCCGGGACAGCACTCTAAACACCATATATTTT. It codes for CASRRDSTLNTIYF.

The chain couples TRBV5-1 to TRBJ2-2; no reliable D call. Deletions cut 2 bases from V and 3 bases from J, with 2 bases between. This CDR3 comprises 12 residues. Germline V gene data show CDR1 as SGHRS and CDR2 as YFSETQ. The CDR3 nucleotides read TGCGCCAGCAGCTTCGACACCGGGGAGCTGTTTTTT. Protein product: CASSFDTGELFF.

V usage is TRBV19 and J usage is TRBJ1-2, with D unresolved. CDR3 length: 18 amino acids. In germline, CDR1 is LNHDA, CDR2 SQIVND (reference sequence). The ends were cut back, 6 bases at V and 1 base at J, with 24 bases in the middle. CDR3 residues: CASRRSTLRAELNYGYTF. DNA for the CDR3: TGTGCCAGTAGACGCTCAACCCTGCGGGCAGAACTTAACTATGGCTACACCTTC. Full variable domain (outside the CDR3, taken from reference TRBV19 and TRBJ1-2): DGGITQSPKYLFRKEGQNVTLSCEQNLNHDAMYWYRQDPGQGLRLIYYSQIVNDFQKGDIAEGYSVSREKKESFPLTVTSAQKNPTAFYLCASRRSTLRAELNYGYTFGSGTRLTVV.

The V gene is TRBV15, the J gene TRBJ2-1; TRBD2 might be the D (6 bases). CDR3 length: 15 amino acids. V dropped 8 bases and J dropped 4 bases, with 18 bases sitting between them. From germline, CDR1 is LNHNV and CDR2 YYDKDF (reference sequence). The CDR3 region is CATSFIGGSYNEQFF. The CDR3 DNA follows: TGTGCCACCTCCTTTATCGGGGGATCTTACAATGAGCAGTTCTTC. The variable domain in full, completed from reference TRBV15 and TRBJ2-1, reads DAMVIQNPRYQVTQFGKPVTLSCSQTLNHNVMYWYQQKSSQAPKLLFHYYDKDFNNEADTPDNFQSRRPNTSFCFLDIRSPGLGDTAMYLCATSFIGGSYNEQFFGPGTRLTVL.

The rearrangement joins TRBV10-3 to TRBJ1-1; D is ambiguous. Germline lookup yields CDR1 ENHRY and CDR2 SYGVKD. The CDR3 has 15 amino acids. The V end was cut by 2 bases, the J end by 6 bases, with 16 bases between. In DNA form, the CDR3 reads TGTGCCATCAGTGAGAAGAGTACCGTCGTCCCTGAAGCTTTCTTT. Its protein product is CAISEKSTVVPEAFF.

The V gene is TRBV5-5, the J gene TRBJ2-7; D is ambiguous. V lost 2 bases and J lost 3, with 3 bases in between. The CDR3 extends over 11 amino acids. Per the germline V gene, CDR1 is SGHKS and CDR2 is YYEKEE (reference sequence). For the CDR3, the DNA is TGTGCCAGCAGCTTTAGCTACGAGCAGTACTTC. Translating gives CASSFSYEQYF.

The V gene is TRBV7-9, the J gene TRBJ2-2, with 7 bases that match TRBD2. Germline lookup yields CDR1 SEHNR and CDR2 FQNEAQ (reference sequence). The CDR3 sequence is 16 residues long. V trimming: 4 bases; J trimming: 3 bases; junction bases outside the gene matches: 8. The chain's CDR3 is CASSSSDGRDTGELFF. The DNA of the CDR3 is TGTGCCAGCAGCTCATCGGATGGGAGGGACACCGGGGAGCTGTTTTTT.

The CDR3 here is CASSASYSPLHF. Here the CDR3 DNA reads TGTGCCAGCAGCGCCTCGTATTCACCCCTCCACTTT. The V call is TRBV9, the J call TRBJ1-6, with no clear D. The V gene lost 3 bases and the J gene lost 8 bases, with 6 bases spanning the gap. The CDR3 consists of 12 residues. Germline-derived CDR1 and CDR2 are SGDLS and YYNGEE.

This rearrangement joins TRBV29-1 to TRBJ2-7; TRBD1 matches at 7 bases. Unmatched junction bases numbered 10, after V lost 7 bases and J lost 7 bases. The CDR3 is 12 residues long. Germline V gene sequence: CDR1 SQVTM, CDR2 ANQGSEA. The CDR3 reads CSALGQKGEQYF. The DNA of the CDR3 is TGCAGCGCCCTGGGACAGAAAGGGGAGCAGTACTTC.

The chain uses TRBV5-4 and TRBJ2-5, with 7 bases fitting TRBD1. The ends lost 3 bases at V and 3 bases at J; junction bases unmatched: 2. Germline assignment: CDR1 SGHNT and CDR2 YYREEE (reference sequence). This CDR3 comprises 13 residues. This CDR3 reads CASSWGQKETQYF. As DNA, the CDR3 is TGTGCCAGCAGCTGGGGACAGAAAGAGACCCAGTACTTC.

This CDR3 reads CASSLAGQGNTIYF. DNA for the CDR3: TGTGCCAGCAGCTTAGCCGGACAGGGAAACACCATATATTTT. The chain couples TRBV7-9 to TRBJ1-3, with D possibly being TRBD1 (6 bases). Per germline, CDR1 SEHNR and CDR2 FQNEAQ (reference sequence). Deletions cut 0 bases from V and 4 bases from J, with 7 bases between. There are 14 residues in the CDR3. The full variable domain, its missing parts supplied by reference TRBV7-9 and TRBJ1-3, is DTGVSQNPRHKITKRGQNVTFRCDPISEHNRLYWYRQTLGQGPEFLTYFQNEAQLEKSRLLSDRFSAERPKGSFSTLEIQRTEQGDSAMYLCASSLAGQGNTIYFGEGSWLTVV.

The chain uses TRBV5-6 and TRBJ1-2; the match to TRBD1 covers 7 bases. After removal of 1 base from V and 3 bases from J, the junction contained 6 bases not matched to a gene. The CDR3 totals 15 residues. Germline V gives CDR1 SGHDT, CDR2 YYEEEE. The CDR3 region has the DNA TGTGCCAGCAGCTTGCGAGGGGGCGCCTACTATGGCTACACCTTC. Encoded protein: CASSLRGGAYYGYTF.

The chain links TRBV27 to TRBJ1-1; weak D call: TRBD1 (6 bases). V was trimmed by 0 bases and J by 3 bases, leaving 11 bases between them. Germline assignment: CDR1 MNHEY and CDR2 SMNVEV (reference sequence). The length of the CDR3 is 15 residues. CDR3 protein: CASSLSPGAYTEAFF. The CDR3 nucleotides are TGTGCCAGCAGTTTATCGCCAGGGGCGTACACTGAAGCTTTCTTT.

This chain uses TRBV5-1 with TRBJ1-1; possibly TRBD1 for D (5 bases). The CDR3 covers 14 residues. Germline-derived CDR1 and CDR2 are SGHRS and YFSETQ. Trimming took 0 bases from V and 5 from J, leaving 11 bases between them. In nucleotides, the CDR3 is TGCGCCAGCAGCTTGGAGGGGATTAGAACTGAAGCTTTCTTT. It translates to CASSLEGIRTEAFF. The variable domain in full, with the rest retrieved from reference TRBV5-1 and TRBJ1-1, is KAGVTQTPRYLIKTRGQQVTLSCSPISGHRSVSWYQQTPGQGLQFLFEYFSETQRNKGNFPGRFSGRQFSNSRSEMNVSTLELGDSALYLCASSLEGIRTEAFFGQGTRLTVV.

The chain couples TRBV6-1 to TRBJ2-5; a weak D match, TRBD2 (6 bases). Trimming left V 10 bases short and J 1 base short, with 16 bases between. This CDR3 has 14 amino acids. CDR1 and CDR2 (germline): MNHNS, SASEGT. CDR3 residues: CATTPAGSQETQYF. The CDR3 DNA is TGTGCCACCACGCCCGCGGGGAGCCAAGAGACCCAGTACTTC.

The V gene is TRBV6-5, the J gene TRBJ1-3; a weak D match, TRBD1 (5 bases). Per the germline V gene, CDR1 is MNHEY and CDR2 is SVGAGI. V was pared by 6 bases and J by 0 bases, with 9 bases between. The CDR3 has 14 residues. CDR3 DNA: TGTGCCAGCAGCCGACAGTTCTCTGGAAACACCATATATTTT. Translated, it gives CASSRQFSGNTIYF.